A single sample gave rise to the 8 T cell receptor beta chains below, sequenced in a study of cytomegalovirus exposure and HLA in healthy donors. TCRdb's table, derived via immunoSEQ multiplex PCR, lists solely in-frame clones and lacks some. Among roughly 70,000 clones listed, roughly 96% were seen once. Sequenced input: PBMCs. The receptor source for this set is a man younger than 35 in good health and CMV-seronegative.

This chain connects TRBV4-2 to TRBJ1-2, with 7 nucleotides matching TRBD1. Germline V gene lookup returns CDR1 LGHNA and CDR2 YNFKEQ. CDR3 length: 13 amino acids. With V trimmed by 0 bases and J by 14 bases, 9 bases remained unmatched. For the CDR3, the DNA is TGTGCCAGCAGCCAAGATCGAGACAGGGCAAATACCTTC. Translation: CASSQDRDRANTF.

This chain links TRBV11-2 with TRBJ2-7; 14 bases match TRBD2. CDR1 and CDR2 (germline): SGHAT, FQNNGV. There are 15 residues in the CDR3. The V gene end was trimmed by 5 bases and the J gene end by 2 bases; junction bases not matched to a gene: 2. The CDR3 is CASSPTSGRAYEQYF. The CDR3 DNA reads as TGTGCCAGCAGCCCGACTAGCGGGAGGGCCTACGAGCAGTACTTC.

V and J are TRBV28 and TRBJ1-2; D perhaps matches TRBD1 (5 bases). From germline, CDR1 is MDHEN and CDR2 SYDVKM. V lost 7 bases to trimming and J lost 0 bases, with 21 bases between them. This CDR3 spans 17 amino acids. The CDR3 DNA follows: TGTGCCAGCACAAACAATAGACAGATAGAGGCTAACTATGGCTACACCTTC. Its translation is CASTNNRQIEANYGYTF.

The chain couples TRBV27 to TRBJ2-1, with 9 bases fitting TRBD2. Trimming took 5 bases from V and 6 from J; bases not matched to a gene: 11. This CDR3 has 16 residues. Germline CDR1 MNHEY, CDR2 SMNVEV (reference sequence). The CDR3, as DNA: TGTGCCAGCAGTCAGGCGGGCGGGGGGGCCGGCAATGAGCAGTTCTTC. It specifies CASSQAGGGAGNEQFF.

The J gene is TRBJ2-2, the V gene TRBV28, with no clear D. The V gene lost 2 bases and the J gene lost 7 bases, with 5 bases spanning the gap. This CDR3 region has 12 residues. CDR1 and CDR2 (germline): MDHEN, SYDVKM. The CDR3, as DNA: TGTGCCAGCAGTTTAGCGGTCGGGGAGCTGTTTTTT. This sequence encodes CASSLAVGELFF.

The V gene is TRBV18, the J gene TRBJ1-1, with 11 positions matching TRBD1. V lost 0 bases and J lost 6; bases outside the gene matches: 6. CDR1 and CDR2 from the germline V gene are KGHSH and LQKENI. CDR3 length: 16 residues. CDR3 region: CASSPPGQGAIAEAFF. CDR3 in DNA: TGTGCCAGCTCACCACCCGGACAGGGGGCCATCGCTGAAGCTTTCTTT. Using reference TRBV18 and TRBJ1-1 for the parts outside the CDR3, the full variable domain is NAGVMQNPRHLVRRRGQEARLRCSPMKGHSHVYWYRQLPEEGLKFMVYLQKENIIDESGMPKERFSAEFPKEGPSILRIQQVVRGDSAAYFCASSPPGQGAIAEAFFGQGTRLTVV.

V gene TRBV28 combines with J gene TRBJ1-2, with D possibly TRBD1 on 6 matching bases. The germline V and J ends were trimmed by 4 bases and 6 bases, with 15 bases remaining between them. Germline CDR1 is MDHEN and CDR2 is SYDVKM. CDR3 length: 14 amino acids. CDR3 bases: TGTGCCAGCAGTTACCTGGACAGAACTAATGGCTACACCTTC. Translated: CASSYLDRTNGYTF.

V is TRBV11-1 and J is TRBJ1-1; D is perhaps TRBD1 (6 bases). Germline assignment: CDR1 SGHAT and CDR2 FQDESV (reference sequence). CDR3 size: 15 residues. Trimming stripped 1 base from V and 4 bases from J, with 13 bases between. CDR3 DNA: TGTGCCAGCAGCTTAGGGGGCAGGGGAGCCACTGAAGCTTTCTTT. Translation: CASSLGGRGATEAFF. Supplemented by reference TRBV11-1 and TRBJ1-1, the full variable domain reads EAEVAQSPRYKITEKSQAVAFWCDPISGHATLYWYRQILGQGPELLVQFQDESVVDDSQLPKDRFSAERLKGVDSTLKIQPAELGDSAMYLCASSLGGRGATEAFFGQGTRLTVV.